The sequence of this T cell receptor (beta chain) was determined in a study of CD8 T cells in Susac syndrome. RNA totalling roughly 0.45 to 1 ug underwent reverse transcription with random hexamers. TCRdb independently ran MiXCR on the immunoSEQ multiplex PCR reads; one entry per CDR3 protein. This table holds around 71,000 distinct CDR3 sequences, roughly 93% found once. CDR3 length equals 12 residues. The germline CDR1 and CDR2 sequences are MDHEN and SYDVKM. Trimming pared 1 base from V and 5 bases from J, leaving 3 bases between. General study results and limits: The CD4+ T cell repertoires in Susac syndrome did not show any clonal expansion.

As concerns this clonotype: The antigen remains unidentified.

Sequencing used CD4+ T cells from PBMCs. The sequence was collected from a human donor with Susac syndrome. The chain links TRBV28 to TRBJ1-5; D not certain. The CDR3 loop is CASSLSHQPQHF. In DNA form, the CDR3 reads TGTGCCAGCAGTTTATCCCATCAGCCCCAGCATTTT.